These 4 T cell receptor beta chains were all obtained from the same sample, sequenced in a study of T cells in Graves' hyperthyroidism and ophthalmopathy. Researchers took RNA transcripts and amplified the TCR beta CDR3 regions from them. TCR CDR3 underwent first-round RT-PCR with the HTBI primer set. TCRdb reanalysed the multiplex PCR reads using MiXCR and keeps one entry per CDR3 protein. This sample has approximately 710,000 distinct CDR3 sequences, with around 16% found just once. The sequencing input was blood. These receptors originate from a man aged 45-65 years with Graves' hyperthyroidism.

The sample holds many counts of this clonotype. The V gene is TRBV6-1, the J gene TRBJ2-7; 7 bases align to TRBD2. Germline V gene lookup returns CDR1 MNHNS and CDR2 SASEGT. The CDR3 covers 14 residues. Losses at the gene ends were 2 bases for V and 5 bases for J; bases not matched to a gene: 6. CDR3: CASSEFQGGNEQYF. The CDR3 DNA follows: TGTGCCAGCAGTGAATTCCAGGGAGGGAACGAGCAGTACTTC.

This clonotype showed up many times. The chain joins TRBV7-9 to TRBJ2-5; no reliable D call. This CDR3 spans 13 amino acids. Trimming stripped 0 bases from V and 4 bases from J, with 6 bases between. CDR1 and CDR2 (germline): SEHNR, FQNEAQ (reference sequence). CDR3 region: CASSLAGPETQYF. CDR3 nucleotides: TGTGCCAGCAGCTTAGCAGGGCCAGAGACCCAGTACTTC.

This clonotype was picked up many times. The chain uses TRBV11-2 and TRBJ2-1; D might be TRBD2 (6 bases). Germline CDR1 and CDR2: SGHAT and FQNNGV. The CDR3 is made up of 18 amino acids. Trimming took off 7 bases at V and 0 bases at J, with 22 bases between the two ends. The DNA for the CDR3 is TGTGCCAGCAAGGGAATTTGGATTCGCGGGGTCTCCTACAATGAGCAGTTCTTC. It specifies CASKGIWIRGVSYNEQFF.

This clonotype was counted once. One base away lies a much larger clone, so this may be a sequencing read error. The chain links TRBV10-3 to TRBJ1-4; D is undetermined. Germline CDR1 is ENHRY and CDR2 is SYGVKD. This CDR3 has 15 residues. CDR3 amino acids: CAISETGTAGEILFF. CDR3 DNA sequence: TGTGCCATCAGTGAGACCGGAACGGCGGGAGAAATACTGTTTTTT.